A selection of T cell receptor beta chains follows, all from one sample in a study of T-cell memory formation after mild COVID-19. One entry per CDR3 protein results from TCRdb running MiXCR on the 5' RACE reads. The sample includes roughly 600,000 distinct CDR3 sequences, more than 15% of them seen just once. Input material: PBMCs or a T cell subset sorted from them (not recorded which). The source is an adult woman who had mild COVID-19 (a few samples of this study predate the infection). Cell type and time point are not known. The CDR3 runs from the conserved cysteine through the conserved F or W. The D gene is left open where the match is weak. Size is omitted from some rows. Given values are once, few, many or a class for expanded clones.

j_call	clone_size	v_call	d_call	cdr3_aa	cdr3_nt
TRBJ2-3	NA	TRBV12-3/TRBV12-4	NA	CASTSGYSTDTQYF	TGTGCCAGCACAAGCGGCTATAGCACAGATACGCAGTATTTT
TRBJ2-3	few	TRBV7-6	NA	CASSLNTPGVEDTQYF	TGTGCCAGCAGCTTAAACACCCCAGGGGTGGAAGATACGCAGTATTTT
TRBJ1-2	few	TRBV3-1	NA	CASSQDPANYGYTF	TGTGCCAGCAGCCAAGATCCCGCTAACTATGGCTACACCTTC
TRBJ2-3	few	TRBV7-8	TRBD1	CASSSGQGFGTDTQYF	TGTGCCAGCAGCTCGGGACAGGGGTTTGGTACAGATACGCAGTATTTT
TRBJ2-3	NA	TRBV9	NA	CASSVEPSDTQYF	TGTGCCAGCAGCGTCGAGCCCTCAGATACGCAGTATTTT
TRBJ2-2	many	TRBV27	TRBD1	CASSLRSGGYLGELFF	TGTGCCAGCAGTTTACGTTCAGGGGGCTACCTCGGGGAGCTGTTTTTT
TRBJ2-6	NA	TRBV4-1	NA	CASSQAGGSSGANVLTF	TGCGCCAGCAGCCAAGCGGGGGGCTCCTCTGGGGCCAACGTCCTGACTTTC
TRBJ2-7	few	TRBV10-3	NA	CAISESAGASYEQYF	TGTGCCATCAGTGAGTCGGCAGGGGCTTCCTACGAGCAGTACTTC
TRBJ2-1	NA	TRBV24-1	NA	CATSAPGGLGDNEQFF	TGTGCCACCAGTGCCCCAGGGGGACTAGGGGACAATGAGCAGTTCTTC
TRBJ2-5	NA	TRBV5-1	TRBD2	CASSLVGGDRETQYF	TGCGCCAGCAGCTTGGTCGGGGGGGATCGGGAGACCCAGTACTTC
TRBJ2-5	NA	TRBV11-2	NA	CASSLVSVETQYF	TGTGCCAGCAGCTTAGTGTCTGTGGAGACCCAGTACTTC
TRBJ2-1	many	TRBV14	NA	CASSQVGFNNEQFF	TGTGCCAGCAGCCAAGTCGGTTTTAACAATGAGCAGTTCTTC
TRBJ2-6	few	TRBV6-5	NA	CASRPFKGPSSGANVLTF	TGTGCCAGCCGCCCTTTTAAGGGCCCTAGCTCTGGGGCCAACGTCCTGACTTTC
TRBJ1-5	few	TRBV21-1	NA	CASSRYGTNQPQHF	TGTGCCAGCAGCAGATACGGGACCAATCAGCCCCAGCATTTT
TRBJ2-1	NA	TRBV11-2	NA	CASSSYRDSYNEQFF	TGTGCCAGCAGCTCTTACAGAGACTCCTACAATGAGCAGTTCTTC
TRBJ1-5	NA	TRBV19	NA	CASSIAGYNQPQHF	TGTGCCAGTAGTATCGCGGGATATAATCAGCCCCAGCATTTT
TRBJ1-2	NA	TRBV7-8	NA	CASSQRGGYGYTF	TGTGCCAGCAGCCAAAGGGGAGGCTATGGCTACACCTTC
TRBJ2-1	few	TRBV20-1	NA	CSARDEGGVYNEQFF	TGCAGTGCTAGAGATGAGGGGGGAGTGTACAATGAGCAGTTCTTC
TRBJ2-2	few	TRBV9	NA	CASSHSGQNYGELFF	TGTGCCAGCAGCCACTCTGGACAGAACTACGGGGAGCTGTTTTTT
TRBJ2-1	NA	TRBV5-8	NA	CASRAGSNNEQFF	TGTGCCAGCAGGGCAGGAAGTAACAATGAGCAGTTCTTC
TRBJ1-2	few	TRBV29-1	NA	CSVERDYGYTF	TGCAGCGTTGAGCGGGACTATGGCTACACCTTC
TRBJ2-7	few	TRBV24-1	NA	CATSDPGVRGLSYEQYF	TGTGCCACCAGTGACCCGGGGGTCAGGGGTCTCTCCTACGAGCAGTACTTC
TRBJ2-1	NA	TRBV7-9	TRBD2	CASSQVGAGALNEQFF	TGTGCCAGCAGCCAGGTAGGGGCGGGAGCCTTAAATGAGCAGTTCTTC
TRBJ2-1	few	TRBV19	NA	CASSIRTGGYNEQFF	TGTGCCAGTAGTATCCGGACCGGTGGGTACAATGAGCAGTTCTTC
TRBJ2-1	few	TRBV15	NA	CATSREADYNEQFF	TGTGCCACCAGCAGAGAAGCAGACTACAATGAGCAGTTCTTC
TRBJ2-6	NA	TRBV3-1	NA	CASSQRRSGANVLTF	TGTGCCAGCAGCCAAAGGCGCTCTGGGGCCAACGTCCTGACTTTC
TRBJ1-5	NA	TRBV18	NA	CASSHSGAPDQPQHF	TGTGCCAGCTCACATTCCGGGGCTCCCGATCAGCCCCAGCATTTT
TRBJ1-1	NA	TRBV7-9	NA	CASSLGAYGTEAFF	TGTGCCAGCAGCTTAGGGGCGTATGGGACTGAAGCTTTCTTT
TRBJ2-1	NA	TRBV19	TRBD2	CASSGGLAGGNEQFF	TGTGCCAGTAGTGGGGGCCTAGCGGGAGGTAATGAGCAGTTCTTC
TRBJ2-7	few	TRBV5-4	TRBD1	CASSLRGLSYEQYF	TGTGCCAGCAGCTTGAGGGGGCTCTCCTACGAGCAGTACTTC
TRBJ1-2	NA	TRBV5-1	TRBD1	CASSLGWQGDYGYTF	TGCGCCAGCAGCTTGGGATGGCAGGGGGACTATGGCTACACCTTC
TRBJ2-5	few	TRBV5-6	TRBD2	CASSLDGGASQTQYF	TGTGCCAGCAGCTTGGACGGGGGGGCCAGCCAGACCCAGTACTTC
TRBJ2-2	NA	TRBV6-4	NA	CASSSVLLPGELFF	TGTGCCAGCAGTTCAGTGTTACTTCCCGGGGAGCTGTTTTTT
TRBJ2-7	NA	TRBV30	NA	CAWSRTGRGQYF	TGTGCCTGGAGCCGGACAGGGAGGGGGCAGTACTTC
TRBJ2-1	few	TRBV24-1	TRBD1	CATAGTGAYNEQFF	TGTGCCACGGCCGGGACAGGGGCCTACAATGAGCAGTTCTTC
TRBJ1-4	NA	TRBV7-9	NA	CASTEVGALGEKLFF	TGTGCCAGCACCGAAGTGGGGGCGTTAGGGGAAAAACTGTTTTTT
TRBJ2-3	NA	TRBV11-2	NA	CASSLDWWGQVGTDTQYF	TGTGCCAGCAGCTTAGACTGGTGGGGGCAGGTGGGCACAGATACGCAGTATTTT
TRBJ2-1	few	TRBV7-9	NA	CASSFPSEMEQFF	TGTGCCAGCAGCTTCCCTAGCGAGATGGAGCAGTTCTTC
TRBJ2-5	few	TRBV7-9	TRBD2	CASSLASGGAQETQYF	TGTGCCAGCAGCTTAGCCTCGGGGGGAGCCCAAGAGACCCAGTACTTC
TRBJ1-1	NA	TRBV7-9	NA	CASSLRDGMNTEAFF	TGTGCCAGCAGCCTAAGGGACGGGATGAACACTGAAGCTTTCTTT
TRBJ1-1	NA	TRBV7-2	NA	CASSLEAARIMNTEAFF	TGTGCCAGCAGCTTAGAAGCGGCGAGGATCATGAACACTGAAGCTTTCTTT
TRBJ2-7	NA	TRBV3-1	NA	CASSQSSGHNYEQYF	TGTGCCAGCAGCCAATCTTCTGGTCACAACTACGAGCAGTACTTC
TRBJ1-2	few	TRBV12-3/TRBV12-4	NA	CASSLELLDYGYTF	TGTGCCAGCAGTTTAGAGTTATTGGACTATGGCTACACCTTC
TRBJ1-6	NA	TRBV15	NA	CATSSSTVISYNSPLHF	TGTGCCACCAGCAGTTCTACCGTCATCTCCTATAATTCACCCCTCCACTTT
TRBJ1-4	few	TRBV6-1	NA	CASRTGLTNEKLFF	TGTGCCAGCAGAACAGGGCTAACTAATGAAAAACTGTTTTTT
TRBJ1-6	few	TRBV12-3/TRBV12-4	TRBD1	CASSLAGTGASPLHF	TGTGCCAGCAGTCTGGCCGGGACAGGGGCTTCACCCCTCCACTTT
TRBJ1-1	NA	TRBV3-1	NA	CASSYGSGNTEAFF	TGTGCCAGCAGCTATGGCTCGGGGAACACTGAAGCTTTCTTT
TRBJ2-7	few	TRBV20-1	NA	CSARSRVNRHREQYF	TGCAGTGCTAGATCGCGGGTGAACAGACACCGCGAGCAGTACTTC
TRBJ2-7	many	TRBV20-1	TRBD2	CSARDRREGPYEQYF	TGCAGTGCTAGAGATCGGCGGGAGGGCCCCTACGAGCAGTACTTC
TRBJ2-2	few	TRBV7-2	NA	CASSSTSYGTGELFF	TGTGCCAGCAGCTCGACTAGTTACGGCACCGGGGAGCTGTTTTTT
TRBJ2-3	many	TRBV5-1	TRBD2	CASSSGLAESTDTQYF	TGCGCCAGCAGCTCGGGACTAGCGGAAAGCACAGATACGCAGTATTTT